These T cell receptor beta chains were read from a single sample in a study of vaccination effects on CD4 cells after COVID-19. Here immunoSEQ multiplex PCR was the method, and the copy in TCRdb shows in-frame clones only, minus some. The sample contains around 25,000 clones, roughly 81% of which appear only once. These receptors have no identified antigens. The specimen comprised CD4+ T cells from PBMCs cultured with SARS-CoV-2 spike peptides, sampled after COVID-19 vaccination. These receptors were obtained from a human donor who received a COVID-19 vaccine. Some clones in this sample may be carry-over from other donors' samples. Each CDR3 is given with its conserved first and last residue. Fields, in order: V gene, clone size, D gene, J gene, CDR3 protein, CDR3 DNA. A D gene is named only where the DNA matches it firmly. Expanded clones get a size class; other rows say once, few or many, or leave the size out.

TRBV5-1	-	-	TRBJ1-2	CASSSDRYGYTF	TGCGCCAGCAGCTCGGACAGATATGGCTACACCTTC
TRBV4-3	-	-	TRBJ1-5	CASSQLWTDEQPQHF	TGCGCCAGCAGCCAGCTTTGGACAGATGAACAGCCCCAGCATTTT
TRBV28	once	TRBD1	TRBJ1-2	CASSLPLGTANYGYTF	TGTGCCAGCAGTTTACCCCTAGGGACAGCAAACTATGGCTACACCTTC
TRBV3-1/TRBV3-2	-	-	TRBJ1-4	CASSQGAGQGKLFF	TGTGCCAGCAGCCAAGGGGCAGGACAAGGAAAACTGTTTTTT
TRBV7-2	-	-	TRBJ2-2	CASSPTRQRTGELFF	TGTGCCAGCAGCCCCACCCGCCAGCGTACCGGGGAGCTGTTTTTT
TRBV29-1	few	TRBD1	TRBJ1-1	CSVTTGGTEAFF	TGCAGCGTCACGACAGGGGGAACTGAAGCTTTCTTT
TRBV19	-	TRBD1	TRBJ1-5	CASRGRGTGNQPQHF	TGTGCCAGTAGGGGGAGAGGGACAGGCAATCAGCCCCAGCATTTT
TRBV5-6	-	-	TRBJ1-5	CASSLRGSSNQPQHF	TGTGCCAGCAGCTTGCGGGGGAGTAGCAATCAGCCCCAGCATTTT
TRBV18	few	TRBD2	TRBJ2-3	CASSPGTSGSTDTQYF	TGTGCCAGCTCACCTGGGACTAGCGGGAGCACAGATACGCAGTATTTT
TRBV19	-	-	TRBJ1-5	CASSIGGTLNQPQHF	TGTGCCAGTAGTATAGGCGGGACACTCAATCAGCCCCAGCATTTT
TRBV24-1	-	TRBD1	TRBJ2-1	CATTDRGYNEQFF	TGTGCCACCACCGACAGGGGGTACAATGAGCAGTTCTTC